The present T cell receptor beta chain was sequenced within a study of T cell responses to AZD1222 COVID-19 vaccine. The repertoire was sequenced with immunoSEQ multiplex PCR; TCRdb's copy has only in-frame clones and lacks some. The profile shows approximately 170,000 clones, roughly nine tenths of them singletons. Deletions cut 3 bases from V and 7 bases from J, with 6 bases between. The CDR3 length is 10 residues. Germline values: CDR1 DFQATT, CDR2 SNEGSKA (reference sequence). V and J are TRBV20-1 and TRBJ1-2; D gene uncertain. The clonotype was recovered from an adult in good health. Specimen: peripheral blood, collected on day 0 of AZD1222 vaccination. CDR3 DNA sequence: TGCAGTGCTAGCATGAGTGGCTACACCTTC. As protein: CSASMSGYTF.